Below, 27 T cell receptor beta chains from the same sample are listed, as sequenced in a study of cytomegalovirus exposure and HLA in healthy donors. Primers included in the PCR were 60 Vbeta and 13 Jbeta primers. Assay: immunoSEQ multiplex PCR; the TCRdb copy retains only in-frame clones and omits some. The sample yields some 120,000 clones, 60% to 80% seen once. Material: PBMCs. Receptors were obtained from a man aged 45-60 years in good health and CMV-seronegative.

The J gene is TRBJ2-3, the V gene TRBV29-1, with 7 bases aligning to TRBD1. J gave up 4 bases and V 6 bases, and 10 bases lay outside the gene matches. CDR1 and CDR2 (germline): SQVTM, ANQGSEA. The CDR3 contains 14 residues. The CDR3: CSVLRQGWADTQYF. The DNA for the CDR3 is TGCAGCGTCCTACGACAGGGATGGGCAGATACGCAGTATTTT.

This clone has just a few counts. The chain employs TRBV6-5 and TRBJ1-5; no firm D call. Germline V lookup: CDR1 MNHEY, CDR2 SVGAGI. The V and J ends lost 0 bases and 5 bases respectively, with 5 bases between them. CDR3 length: 13 residues. The CDR3 DNA sequence: TGTGCCAGCAGTTACTCGAGGCATCAGCCCCAGCATTTT. It is translated as CASSYSRHQPQHF.

The chain is built from TRBV19 and TRBJ1-5; maybe TRBD1 (6 bases). V lost 5 bases and J 4 bases, leaving 12 bases between the germline ends. The CDR3 has 14 amino acids. In germline, CDR1 is LNHDA, CDR2 SQIVND (reference sequence). The CDR3 coding sequence is TGTGCCAGTAGTCAGGATCAGGGGAATCAGCCCCAGCATTTT. Translation gives CASSQDQGNQPQHF.

Only a few counts were recorded for this clone. V gene TRBV5-6 combines with J gene TRBJ1-1; 9 positions agree with TRBD1. This CDR3 contains 15 residues. After removal of 4 bases from V and 2 bases from J, the junction contained 6 bases not matched to a gene. Germline lookup yields CDR1 SGHDT and CDR2 YYEEEE. The DNA of the CDR3 is TGTGCCAGCAGCCCATTGACAGGGGGTAACACTGAAGCTTTCTTT. Its translation is CASSPLTGGNTEAFF.

The count of this clone is one. An end of the junction does not agree with germline; a read error may underlie this. CDR3 in amino acids: CGSGESETQYF. CDR3 DNA sequence: TGTGGCAGCGGGGAGTCAGAGACCCAGTACTTC. This sequence joins TRBV6-1 and TRBJ2-5, with 7 bases that match TRBD2. The CDR3 contains 11 residues. Germline V gives CDR1 MNHNS, CDR2 SASEGT.

Turning to this clone: One end of the junction is discordant with germline, which a read error may explain. The chain joins TRBV28 to TRBJ2-7, with D possibly TRBD2 on 6 matching bases. Germline V gene data show CDR1 as MDHEN and CDR2 as SYDVKM. The CDR3 is 13 amino acids. CDR3 sequence: CASSLPGTYGQYF. CDR3 nucleotide sequence: TGTGCCAGCAGTTTACCAGGGACTTACGGGCAGTACTTC. Complete variable domain (other parts from reference TRBV28 and TRBJ2-7): DVKVTQSSRYLVKRTGEKVFLECVQDMDHENMFWYRQDPGLGLRLIYFSYDVKMKEKGDIPEGYSVSREKKERFSLILESASTNQTSMYLCASSLPGTYGQYFGPGTRLTVT.

The V call is TRBV28, the J call TRBJ2-7; D is uncertain. The CDR3 covers 13 residues. Trimming removed 2 bases from V and 3 bases from J, with 8 bases in between. Germline V CDR1 and CDR2: MDHEN, SYDVKM. The CDR3 spells CASSLLPYYEQYF. The CDR3 nucleotides read TGTGCCAGCAGTTTACTTCCCTACTACGAGCAGTACTTC.

This chain uses TRBV27 with TRBJ1-1, with 9 nucleotides matching TRBD1. The CDR3 sequence is 14 residues long. V was clipped by 2 bases and J by 4 bases; unmatched bases: 2. Germline V lookup: CDR1 MNHEY, CDR2 SMNVEV (reference sequence). The CDR3 here is CASSLETGGTEAFF. CDR3 nucleotides: TGTGCCAGCAGTTTAGAGACAGGGGGCACTGAAGCTTTCTTT.

This rearrangement joins TRBV11-2 to TRBJ1-1, with D perhaps matching TRBD1 (6 bases). CDR3 size: 12 residues. Germline V gene data show CDR1 as SGHAT and CDR2 as FQNNGV. V shed 3 bases and J shed 11 bases, with 13 bases lying between them. CDR3 residues: CASSLGTSTAFF. The CDR3 DNA reads as TGTGCCAGCAGCTTGGGGACAAGTACGGCTTTCTTT.

The rearrangement links TRBV5-1 to TRBJ2-1; D gene uncertain. Trimming removed 0 bases at V and 8 bases at J, with 9 bases between. CDR1 SGHRS and CDR2 YFSETQ come from the germline V gene. The CDR3 sequence is 13 residues long. The CDR3 spells CASSLDVSYEQFF. The CDR3, as DNA: TGCGCCAGCAGCTTGGATGTGAGCTATGAGCAGTTCTTC.

This clone was observed a handful of times. The rearrangement uses TRBV10-2 and TRBJ2-3; D ambiguous. V was pared by 6 bases and J by 4 bases, with 11 bases between. From germline, CDR1 is WSHSY and CDR2 SAAADI. This CDR3 contains 13 residues. The CDR3: CASRERQADTQYF. CDR3 sequence (DNA): TGCGCCAGCAGGGAGAGGCAGGCAGATACGCAGTATTTT.

The rearrangement uses TRBV9 and TRBJ2-3, with D perhaps matching TRBD2 (7 bases). Germline V gene data show CDR1 as SGDLS and CDR2 as YYNGEE. V was cut by 0 bases and J by 5 bases, with 13 bases left in between. There are 15 residues in the CDR3. DNA of the CDR3: TGTGCCAGCAGCGTAGATCGAGGGGGGGGAGATACGCAGTATTTT. Its protein product is CASSVDRGGGDTQYF.

V gene TRBV28 combines with J gene TRBJ1-5; D is possibly TRBD1 (5 bases). This CDR3 spans 15 amino acids. Looked up from germline, CDR1 is MDHEN and CDR2 is SYDVKM. V lost 3 bases to trimming and J lost 5 bases, with 14 bases between them. The CDR3: CASSFLAGSYQPQHF. The CDR3 bases are TGTGCCAGCAGTTTCTTGGCAGGGTCTTATCAGCCCCAGCATTTT.

J is TRBJ2-1 and V is TRBV6-6, with D perhaps TRBD2 (6 bases). The CDR3 contains 16 residues. V gave up 4 bases and J gave up 1 base, with 14 bases separating them. Germline V gene lookup returns CDR1 MNHNY and CDR2 SVGAGI (reference sequence). CDR3: CASSLHGGASYNEQFF. CDR3 bases: TGTGCCAGCAGTTTGCATGGCGGGGCGTCCTACAATGAGCAGTTCTTC.

The chain recombines TRBV2 with TRBJ1-4; D might be TRBD1 (5 bases). V was clipped by 6 bases and J by 4 bases, with 15 bases between them. Germline V gene sequence: CDR1 SNHLY, CDR2 FYNNEI. This CDR3 is 15 amino acids long. The CDR3 sequence is CASRSPGTHNEKLFF. In DNA, the CDR3 is TGTGCCAGCAGGTCCCCCGGGACTCATAATGAAAAACTGTTTTTT.

This clone was detected only once. J is TRBJ2-7 and V is TRBV11-2; D gene uncertain. The CDR3 extends over 17 amino acids. Trimming stripped 1 base from V and 6 bases from J, with 22 bases between. The germline CDR1 and CDR2 sequences are SGHAT and FQNNGV. The CDR3 DNA is TGTGCCAGCAGCTTAGTTCCCTACGGTCGGTTCCCTTCCGAGCAGTACTTC. It translates to CASSLVPYGRFPSEQYF.

For the CDR3, the DNA is TGTGCCAGCAGTTTAGGAGGGTGGGATCAGCCCCAGCATTTT. As protein: CASSLGGWDQPQHF. The chain uses TRBV28 and TRBJ1-5; D not certain. V was clipped by 2 bases and J by 5 bases, with 10 bases between them. The CDR3 length is 14 residues. CDR1 is MDHEN, CDR2 SYDVKM, per germline.

The chain employs TRBV9 and TRBJ2-5, with D tentatively TRBD1 (5 bases). Trimming removed 5 bases at V and 2 bases at J, with 10 bases between. CDR1 is SGDLS, CDR2 YYNGEE, per germline. The CDR3 length is 13 residues. The CDR3 sequence is CASSRTSQETQYF. The CDR3, as DNA: TGTGCCAGCAGTAGGACATCGCAAGAGACCCAGTACTTC.

This chain uses TRBV5-4 with TRBJ1-1; maybe TRBD1 (6 bases). This CDR3 comprises 13 residues. The V gene's germline CDR1 is SGHNT and CDR2 YYREEE (reference sequence). The V end was cut by 1 base, the J end by 6 bases, with 10 bases between. Written as DNA, the CDR3 is TGTGCCAGCAGCTTGACAGGGACCCCTGAAGCTTTCTTT. Its translation is CASSLTGTPEAFF.

The chain carries TRBV28 and TRBJ2-2; D might be TRBD1 (6 bases). The CDR3 has 15 residues. Germline V gene lookup returns CDR1 MDHEN and CDR2 SYDVKM. V lost 7 bases and J 0 bases, leaving 12 bases between the germline ends. The CDR3 DNA follows: TGTGCCAGCATAAGGGGGAATGCGAACACCGGGGAGCTGTTTTTT. This translates into CASIRGNANTGELFF.

The rearrangement uses TRBV2 and TRBJ2-1; 11 nucleotides line up with TRBD2. Germline V gene lookup returns CDR1 SNHLY and CDR2 FYNNEI. This CDR3 is built from 14 residues. V lost 8 bases, J lost 4 bases, and 4 bases stayed unmatched. CDR3 sequence (DNA): TGTGCCAGCGCCGGGACTAGCGGATACAATGAGCAGTTCTTC. It specifies CASAGTSGYNEQFF.

This chain joins TRBV6-5 and TRBJ2-1; D is perhaps TRBD1 (7 bases). Trimming cost V 5 bases and J 9 bases, with 14 bases left between them. Per germline, CDR1 MNHEY and CDR2 SVGAGI. This CDR3 is built from 13 residues. CDR3 in amino acids: CASSRRQGGEQFF. CDR3 coding DNA: TGTGCCAGCAGTCGACGACAGGGAGGTGAGCAGTTCTTC.

The chain couples TRBV19 to TRBJ1-1, with D possibly matching TRBD1 (5 bases). Trimming cost V 5 bases and J 5 bases, with 12 bases left between them. Germline CDR1 is LNHDA and CDR2 is SQIVND (reference sequence). The CDR3 sequence is 13 residues long. DNA of the CDR3: TGTGCCAGTAGTCGTCGGGGGTATACTGAAGCTTTCTTT. Its protein is CASSRRGYTEAFF. Using reference TRBV19 and TRBJ1-1 for the parts outside the CDR3, the full variable domain is DGGITQSPKYLFRKEGQNVTLSCEQNLNHDAMYWYRQDPGQGLRLIYYSQIVNDFQKGDIAEGYSVSREKKESFPLTVTSAQKNPTAFYLCASSRRGYTEAFFGQGTRLTVV.

This rearrangement joins TRBV7-6 to TRBJ2-5; 8 nucleotides line up with TRBD2. The V gene's germline CDR1 is SGHVS and CDR2 FNYEAQ. Unmatched junction bases numbered 15, after V lost 1 base and J lost 2 bases. The CDR3 consists of 19 residues. This CDR3 reads CASSLGLVRGARRQETQYF. The CDR3 DNA is TGTGCCAGCAGCTTAGGTCTTGTGCGGGGGGCCAGGCGGCAAGAGACCCAGTACTTC. Full variable domain (rest looked up from reference TRBV7-6 and TRBJ2-5): GAGVSQSPRYKVTKRGQDVALRCDPISGHVSLYWYRQALGQGPEFLTYFNYEAQQDKSGLPNDRFSAERPEGSISTLTIQRTEQRDSAMYRCASSLGLVRGARRQETQYFGPGTRLLVL.

Only one count was recorded for this clone. The chain uses TRBV5-1 and TRBJ2-3, with no clear D. This CDR3 is 14 amino acids long. Germline values: CDR1 SGHRS, CDR2 YFSETQ. The V end lost 7 bases, the J end lost 0 bases, and 12 bases lay between the germline ends. The DNA for the CDR3 is TGCGCCAGCTCCTTCTACGCTAGCACAGATACGCAGTATTTT. Residues: CASSFYASTDTQYF. Variable domain in full (rest from reference TRBV5-1 and TRBJ2-3): KAGVTQTPRYLIKTRGQQVTLSCSPISGHRSVSWYQQTPGQGLQFLFEYFSETQRNKGNFPGRFSGRQFSNSRSEMNVSTLELGDSALYLCASSFYASTDTQYFGPGTRLTVL.

The chain joins TRBV28 to TRBJ2-2; 7 nucleotides match TRBD2. The CDR3 sequence is 14 residues long. Unmatched junction bases numbered 3, after V lost 8 bases and J lost 0 bases. Germline-derived CDR1 and CDR2 are MDHEN and SYDVKM. The CDR3 DNA reads as TGTGCCAGCCGCCGGGGGGCGAACACCGGGGAGCTGTTTTTT. Protein sequence: CASRRGANTGELFF.

As DNA, the CDR3 is TGTGCCAGCAGTGTGACAGGGGCGGTCACCGGGGAGCTGTTTTTT. Protein sequence: CASSVTGAVTGELFF. The chain joins TRBV25-1 to TRBJ2-2, with 8 positions matching TRBD1. The CDR3 is made up of 15 amino acids. Losses at the gene ends were 4 bases for V and 4 bases for J; bases not matched to a gene: 5. Germline CDR1 is MGHDK and CDR2 is SYGVNS. Together with reference TRBV25-1 and TRBJ2-2, the CDR3 gives the full variable domain: EADIYQTPRYLVIGTGKKITLECSQTMGHDKMYWYQQDPGMELHLIHYSYGVNSTEKGDLSSESTVSRIRTEHFPLTLESARPSHTSQYLCASSVTGAVTGELFFGEGSRLTVL.